This T cell receptor (beta chain) was sequenced during a study of cytomegalovirus exposure and HLA in healthy donors. General study points: Highly shared sequence variants in one cluster were likely a sequencing artifact. Looking again later, the authors saw that most CMV-associated TCR beta chains seemed HLA-restricted. V- and J-gene trimming in TCR beta was tied to a missense DCLRE1C variant by an analysis performed later.

The donors, nominally healthy at sampling, likely had unrecorded immune exposures. Researchers ran the PCR with 60 Vbeta and 13 Jbeta primers. The assay was immunoSEQ multiplex PCR, and TCRdb's table has in-frame clones only and misses some. This table lists over 150,000 clones. With regard to this clone: Its antigen is not identified.

The sequencing sample was made of PBMCs. The TCR sequence derives from a boy aged 5-17 years in good health and CMV-seronegative.

CDR3 protein: CASSLVVSHEQYF. The CDR3 nucleotides read TGCGCCAGCAGCTTGGTAGTATCACACGAGCAGTACTTC. This sequence joins TRBV5-1 and TRBJ2-7; D gene uncertain. Germline CDR1 reads SGHRS; CDR2 reads YFSETQ. This CDR3 is built from 13 residues. The V end lost 0 bases, the J end lost 5 bases, and 9 bases lay between the germline ends.